This paragraph reports one T cell receptor (beta chain). The antigen remains undetermined. The record originates from a study of cytomegalovirus exposure and HLA in healthy donors. CDR3 length: 15 residues. The ends were cut back, 2 bases at V and 4 bases at J, with 14 bases in the middle. Germline V CDR1 and CDR2: MNHNS, SASEGT. The study, taken as a whole, reports: A missense variant in DCLRE1C was later tied to TCR beta V- and J-gene trimming. The study put 160 or so TCR beta chains on its list as cytomegalovirus-associated. In a later analysis, roughly 17,000 TCR beta sequences were associated with HLA alleles at 0.05 false discovery rate.

With 60 Vbeta and 13 Jbeta primers, the PCR was carried out. Assay used: immunoSEQ multiplex PCR; TCRdb lists only in-frame clones, some missing. In the table there are some 140,000 clones, roughly 79% of which are singletons. This sequence was found in a male donor in good health and CMV-seronegative. The sample taken for sequencing was PBMCs. J is TRBJ2-5 and V is TRBV6-1; tentatively, D is TRBD2 (6 bases). CDR3 region: CASSEQMGGGETQYF. The CDR3 DNA sequence: TGTGCCAGCAGTGAACAGATGGGAGGTGGAGAGACCCAGTACTTC.